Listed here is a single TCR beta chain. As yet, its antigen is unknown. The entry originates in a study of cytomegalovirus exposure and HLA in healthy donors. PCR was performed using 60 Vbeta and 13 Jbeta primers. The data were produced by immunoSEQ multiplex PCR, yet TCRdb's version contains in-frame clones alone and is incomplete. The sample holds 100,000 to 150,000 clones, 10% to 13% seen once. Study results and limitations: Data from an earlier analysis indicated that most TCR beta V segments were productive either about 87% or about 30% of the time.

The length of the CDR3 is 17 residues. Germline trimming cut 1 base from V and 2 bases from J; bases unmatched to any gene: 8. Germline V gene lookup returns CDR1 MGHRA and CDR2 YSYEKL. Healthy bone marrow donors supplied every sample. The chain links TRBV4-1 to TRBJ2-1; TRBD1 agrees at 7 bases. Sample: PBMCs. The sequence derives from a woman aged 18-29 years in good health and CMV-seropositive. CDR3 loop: CASSQGSDGQAYNEQFF. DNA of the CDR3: TGCGCCAGCAGCCAAGGGAGCGACGGACAGGCCTACAATGAGCAGTTCTTC.